The 13 T cell receptor beta chains in this list originate from one sample, sequenced in a study of blood T cell repertoires in COVID-19. Sequencing used immunoSEQ multiplex PCR; TCRdb keeps in-frame clones, though not all of them. The data contain roughly 250,000 clones, just under 85% of them singletons. Sample: peripheral blood. The receptor source for this set is a man in his fifties with acute or convalescent COVID-19.

V and J are TRBV5-1 and TRBJ1-3; the match to TRBD1 covers 9 bases. The ends lost 3 bases at V and 5 bases at J; junction bases unmatched: 9. CDR3 length equals 16 residues. Germline loops: CDR1 SGHRS, CDR2 YFSETQ. DNA of the CDR3: TGCGCCAGCAGCTACTCAACAGGGGGCGAGAGAAACACCATATATTTT. It translates to CASSYSTGGERNTIYF.

The chain links TRBV4-1 to TRBJ2-2, with 10 nucleotides matching TRBD2. With V trimmed by 5 bases and J by 0 bases, 3 bases remained unmatched. The CDR3 extends over 16 amino acids. Germline V gives CDR1 MGHRA, CDR2 YSYEKL. In DNA form, the CDR3 reads TGCGCCAGCAGCTACCTAGCGGGAGCGAACACCGGGGAGCTGTTTTTT. It yields the protein CASSYLAGANTGELFF.

The J gene is TRBJ1-1, the V gene TRBV5-1; D may be TRBD1 (6 bases). Trimming took off 2 bases at V and 2 bases at J, with 10 bases between the two ends. Germline V gene lookup returns CDR1 SGHRS and CDR2 YFSETQ. The CDR3 is made up of 14 amino acids. As DNA, the CDR3 is TGCGCCAGCAGCTTCCCGGACAGAAACACTGAAGCTTTCTTT. This translates into CASSFPDRNTEAFF.

This rearrangement joins TRBV7-9 to TRBJ1-2, with D maybe TRBD1 (6 bases). The V end lost 2 bases, the J end lost 0 bases, and 10 bases lay between the germline ends. Looked up from germline, CDR1 is SEHNR and CDR2 is FQNEAQ (reference sequence). The CDR3 is 15 amino acids. CDR3: CASSLLPGANYGYTF. In nucleotides, the CDR3 is TGTGCCAGCAGCTTACTTCCAGGGGCTAACTATGGCTACACCTTC.

CDR3 amino acids: CASSLPRDRGTYEQYF. CDR3 in DNA: TGTGCCAGCAGCCTACCCCGGGACAGGGGTACCTACGAGCAGTACTTC. The chain links TRBV5-8 to TRBJ2-7, with 10 bases matching TRBD1. The trim removed 4 bases at V and 2 bases at J, leaving 9 bases unmatched. The germline V gene has CDR1 SGHTS and CDR2 YDEGEE. The CDR3 is made up of 16 amino acids.

The gene calls are TRBV27 and TRBJ2-1; 12 nucleotides match TRBD2. With V trimmed by 2 bases and J by 5 bases, 1 base remained unmatched. The CDR3 spans 15 residues. Germline CDR1 MNHEY, CDR2 SMNVEV (reference sequence). This chain's CDR3 is CASSLGLAGHNEQFF. The CDR3 DNA sequence: TGTGCCAGCAGTTTAGGACTAGCGGGGCACAATGAGCAGTTCTTC.

V usage is TRBV6-2 or TRBV6-3 and J usage is TRBJ2-5; TRBD1 might be the D (5 bases). V shed 4 bases and J shed 5 bases, with 11 bases lying between them. CDR3 length: 13 amino acids. Germline V gene data show CDR1 as MNHEY and CDR2 as SVGEGT. CDR3 in DNA: TGTGCCAGCAGTTTCAGGGTTTTGGAGACCCAGTACTTC. Protein: CASSFRVLETQYF.

The chain employs TRBV19 and TRBJ1-1, with D perhaps TRBD1 (5 bases). Trimming removed 5 bases at V and 1 base at J, with 8 bases between. This CDR3 spans 13 amino acids. Germline loops: CDR1 LNHDA, CDR2 SQIVND (reference sequence). The CDR3 nucleotides read TGTGCCAGTAGTTGGACACAGAACACTGAAGCTTTCTTT. Amino acids: CASSWTQNTEAFF.

This clone has only one observation. The chain is built from TRBV2 and TRBJ2-5; 8 bases fit TRBD1. The V gene's germline CDR1 is SNHLY and CDR2 FYNNEI. The V gene end was trimmed by 3 bases and the J gene end by 5 bases; junction bases not matched to a gene: 8. The CDR3 is made up of 15 amino acids. The CDR3 DNA reads as TGTGCCAGCAGTGAGGACAGGGAATTTGGGGAGACCCAGTACTTC. Translating gives CASSEDREFGETQYF.

This chain joins TRBV10-3 and TRBJ1-6; D may be TRBD1 (5 bases). With 6 bases removed from V and 9 bases from J, the gap between germline ends came to 18 bases. The CDR3 runs to 15 residues. Germline V gene data show CDR1 as ENHRY and CDR2 as SYGVKD. The CDR3 loop is CAISGGQGKGSPLHF. In DNA, the CDR3 is TGTGCCATCAGCGGTGGGCAGGGAAAGGGTTCACCCCTCCACTTT.

The chain recombines TRBV10-3 with TRBJ2-7; 10 positions match TRBD2. The CDR3 totals 17 residues. The germline gives CDR1 ENHRY, CDR2 SYGVKD. After removal of 0 bases from V and 2 bases from J, the junction contained 7 bases not matched to a gene. As DNA, the CDR3 is TGTGCCATCAGTGAGTCAAAAGGACTAGCGGTACCCTACGAGCAGTACTTC. Translating it yields CAISESKGLAVPYEQYF.

The rearrangement links TRBV7-3 to TRBJ2-1; the match to TRBD1 covers 7 bases. The V gene end was trimmed by 2 bases and the J gene end by 2 bases; junction bases not matched to a gene: 6. The CDR3 spans 16 residues. Germline values: CDR1 SGHTA, CDR2 FQGTGA. This CDR3 reads CASSLGGQRAYNEQFF. The CDR3 nucleotides are TGTGCCAGCAGCTTAGGGGGACAGCGAGCCTACAATGAGCAGTTCTTC.

The chain couples TRBV6-5 to TRBJ2-7; TRBD2 matches at 11 bases. The CDR3 runs to 13 residues. Germline V gene data show CDR1 as MNHEY and CDR2 as SVGAGI. The V segment lost 9 bases and the J segment 4 bases; nucleotides outside the gene matches: 5. CDR3 nucleotide sequence: TGTGCCAGAGGGACTAGCGGAAAATACGAGCAGTACTTC. This codes for CARGTSGKYEQYF.